The 11 T cell receptor beta chains listed next were all sequenced from one sample in a study of T cell changes during pregnancy in multiple sclerosis. Clones were read by immunoSEQ multiplex PCR, and TCRdb kept only the in-frame ones, dropping some. The sample includes tens of thousands of clones, 91% of them seen just once. The sequencing here drew on peripheral blood, taken before pregnancy. The receptors stem from a female donor with multiple sclerosis, enrolled in a pregnancy study.

CDR3 bases: TGTGCCAGCAGCTTCAGAAGCGCCGGTCAGCCCCAGCATTTT. Its protein product is CASSFRSAGQPQHF. The chain joins TRBV5-8 to TRBJ1-5; D is ambiguous. CDR3 size: 14 residues. The V gene's germline CDR1 is SGHTS and CDR2 YDEGEE. V lost 2 bases and J lost 6, with 12 bases in between.

The chain joins TRBV5-1 to TRBJ1-1, with TRBD1 identical over 9 bases. The V segment lost 3 bases and the J segment 3 bases; nucleotides outside the gene matches: 3. Germline-derived CDR1 and CDR2 are SGHRS and YFSETQ. This CDR3 has 14 amino acids. CDR3 amino acids: CASSSGTGHTEAFF. CDR3 nucleotide sequence: TGCGCCAGCAGCTCCGGGACAGGGCACACTGAAGCTTTCTTT.

The chain carries TRBV5-1 and TRBJ1-3; D remains ambiguous. Germline-derived CDR1 and CDR2 are SGHRS and YFSETQ. Trimming pared 0 bases from V and 0 bases from J, leaving 7 bases between. CDR3 length: 15 residues. The CDR3 loop reads CASSLVAGSGNTIYF. In DNA form, the CDR3 reads TGCGCCAGCAGCTTGGTGGCAGGCTCTGGAAACACCATATATTTT.

The chain carries TRBV6-1 and TRBJ2-7, with D perhaps matching TRBD1 (5 bases). Germline V gives CDR1 MNHNS, CDR2 SASEGT. The CDR3 runs to 15 residues. Trimming took 8 bases from V and 5 from J, leaving 22 bases between them. CDR3 loop: CASSRQIPGSDEQYF. The CDR3 DNA reads as TGTGCCAGCTCTCGACAGATCCCAGGGTCGGACGAGCAGTACTTC.

The genes are TRBV9 and TRBJ1-4, with D unresolved. CDR3 size: 13 residues. CDR1 and CDR2 (germline): SGDLS, YYNGEE. V was cut by 3 bases and J by 5 bases, with 8 bases left in between. The CDR3 loop is CASSAGINEKLFF. The DNA for the CDR3 is TGTGCCAGCAGCGCCGGGATCAATGAAAAACTGTTTTTT.

J is TRBJ2-7 and V is TRBV2; 10 bases are a match to TRBD2. Losses at the gene ends were 5 bases for V and 1 base for J; bases not matched to a gene: 5. CDR1 and CDR2 (germline): SNHLY, FYNNEI. The CDR3 is made up of 15 amino acids. CDR3 in DNA: TGTGCCAGCAGTCTGGTAGCGGGGGGATCCTACGAGCAGTACTTC. Its protein product is CASSLVAGGSYEQYF.

The rearrangement joins TRBV2 to TRBJ1-3; D possibly corresponds to TRBD1 (5 bases). CDR3 size: 15 residues. The V end was cut by 4 bases, the J end by 2 bases, with 12 bases between. Germline CDR1 SNHLY, CDR2 FYNNEI. The CDR3 loop is CASSADRPPGNTIYF. CDR3 sequence (DNA): TGTGCCAGCAGTGCCGACAGACCCCCTGGAAACACCATATATTTT.

The gene calls are TRBV7-9 and TRBJ1-4; no definite D call. The germline V gene has CDR1 SEHNR and CDR2 FQNEAQ (reference sequence). Trimming removed 1 base from V and 1 base from J, with 4 bases in between. This CDR3 contains 14 residues. The CDR3 protein is CASSLVGTNEKLFF. CDR3 DNA: TGTGCCAGCAGCTTAGTCGGAACTAATGAAAAACTGTTTTTT.

The chain employs TRBV6-1 and TRBJ1-5; D remains ambiguous. Germline V gene sequence: CDR1 MNHNS, CDR2 SASEGT. Between the trimmed V and J ends, which lost 6 bases and 5 bases, there was a span of 11 bases. CDR3 size: 13 residues. The chain's CDR3 is CASRIAEDQPQHF. As DNA, the CDR3 is TGTGCCAGCAGGATCGCGGAGGATCAGCCCCAGCATTTT.

The V call is TRBV28, the J call TRBJ1-2; 9 bases agree with TRBD1. Losses at the gene ends were 5 bases for V and 7 bases for J; bases not matched to a gene: 11. This CDR3 has 15 residues. CDR1 and CDR2 from the germline V gene are MDHEN and SYDVKM. The CDR3 loop reads CASSPPEGTGIGYTF. CDR3 nucleotides: TGTGCCAGCAGTCCCCCCGAAGGGACAGGGATTGGCTACACCTTC.

This chain links TRBV2 with TRBJ2-6, with 7 bases that match TRBD2. Trimming cost V 8 bases and J 1 base; bases outside gene matches: 2. From germline, CDR1 is SNHLY and CDR2 FYNNEI. The CDR3 length is 14 residues. CDR3 protein: CASWEGSGANVLTF. The CDR3 coding sequence is TGTGCCAGCTGGGAGGGGTCTGGGGCCAACGTCCTGACTTTC.